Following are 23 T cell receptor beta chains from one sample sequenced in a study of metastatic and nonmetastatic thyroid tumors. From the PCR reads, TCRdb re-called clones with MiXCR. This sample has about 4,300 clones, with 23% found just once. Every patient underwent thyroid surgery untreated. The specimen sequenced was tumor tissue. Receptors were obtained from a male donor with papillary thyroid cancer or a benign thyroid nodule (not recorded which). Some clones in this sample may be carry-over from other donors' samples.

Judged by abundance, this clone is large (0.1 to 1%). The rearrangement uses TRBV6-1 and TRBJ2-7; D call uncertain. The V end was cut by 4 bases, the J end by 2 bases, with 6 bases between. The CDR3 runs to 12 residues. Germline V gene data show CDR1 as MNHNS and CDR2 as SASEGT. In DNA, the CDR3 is TGTGCCAGCAGTGGGCTGGCCTACGAGCAGTACTTC. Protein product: CASSGLAYEQYF.

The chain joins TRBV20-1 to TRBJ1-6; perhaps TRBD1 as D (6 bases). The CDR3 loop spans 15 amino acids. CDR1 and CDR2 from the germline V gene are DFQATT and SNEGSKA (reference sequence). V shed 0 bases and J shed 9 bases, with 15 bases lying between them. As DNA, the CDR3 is TGCAGTGCTAGAGATCAGCCAGGGGAAAGTTCACCCCTCCACTTT. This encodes CSARDQPGESSPLHF.

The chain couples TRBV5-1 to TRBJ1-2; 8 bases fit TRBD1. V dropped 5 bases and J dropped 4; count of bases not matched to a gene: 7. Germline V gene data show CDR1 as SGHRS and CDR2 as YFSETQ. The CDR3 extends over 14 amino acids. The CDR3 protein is CASSGTGGGYGYTF. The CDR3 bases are TGCGCCAGCAGTGGTACAGGGGGTGGCTATGGCTACACCTTC.

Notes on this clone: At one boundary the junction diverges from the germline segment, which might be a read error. CDR3 DNA sequence: TGTTCCAGCAGCTGGGGGAAGCGGGGTAAAAGAGGTGAGACACAGTACTTC. Residues: CSSSWGKRGKRGETQYF. The chain couples TRBV11-2 to TRBJ2-5, with 7 bases matching TRBD2. Germline V gene lookup returns CDR1 SGHAT and CDR2 FQNNGV. This CDR3 is built from 17 residues.

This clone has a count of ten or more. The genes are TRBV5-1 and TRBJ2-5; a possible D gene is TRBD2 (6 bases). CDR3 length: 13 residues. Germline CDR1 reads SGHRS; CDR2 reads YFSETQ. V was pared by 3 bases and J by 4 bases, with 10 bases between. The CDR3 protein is CASSSGVRETQYF. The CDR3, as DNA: TGCGCCAGCAGCTCGGGGGTCAGAGAGACCCAGTACTTC.

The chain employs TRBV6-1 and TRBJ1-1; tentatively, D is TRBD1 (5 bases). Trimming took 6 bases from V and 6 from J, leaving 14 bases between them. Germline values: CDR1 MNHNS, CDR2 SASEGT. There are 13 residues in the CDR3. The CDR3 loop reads CASSGVGVSEAFF. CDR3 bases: TGTGCCAGCAGCGGAGTGGGGGTCTCTGAAGCTTTCTTT.

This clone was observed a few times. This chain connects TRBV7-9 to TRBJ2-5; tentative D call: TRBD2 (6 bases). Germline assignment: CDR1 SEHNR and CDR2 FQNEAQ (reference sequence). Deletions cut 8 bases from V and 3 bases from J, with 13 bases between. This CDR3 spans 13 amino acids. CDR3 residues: CASWDSLKETQYF. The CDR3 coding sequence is TGTGCCAGCTGGGACTCGCTGAAAGAGACCCAGTACTTC. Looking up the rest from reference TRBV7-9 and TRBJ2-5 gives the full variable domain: DTGVSQNPRHKITKRGQNVTFRCDPISEHNRLYWYRQTLGQGPEFLTYFQNEAQLEKSRLLSDRFSAERPKGSFSTLEIQRTEQGDSAMYLCASWDSLKETQYFGPGTRLLVL.

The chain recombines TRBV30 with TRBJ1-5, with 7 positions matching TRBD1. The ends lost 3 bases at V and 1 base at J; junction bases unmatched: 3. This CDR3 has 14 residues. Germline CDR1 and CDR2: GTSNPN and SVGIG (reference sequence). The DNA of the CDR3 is TGTGCCTGGAGACAGGGGAACAGCAATCAGCCCCAGCATTTT. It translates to CAWRQGNSNQPQHF.

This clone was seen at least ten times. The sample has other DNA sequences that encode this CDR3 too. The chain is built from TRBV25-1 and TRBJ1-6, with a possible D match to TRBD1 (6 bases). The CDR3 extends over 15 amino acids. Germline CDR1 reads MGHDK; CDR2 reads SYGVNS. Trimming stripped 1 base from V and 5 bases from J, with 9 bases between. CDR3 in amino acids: CASSELRGDNSPLHF. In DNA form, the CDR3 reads TGTGCCAGCAGTGAATTGAGGGGGGATAATTCACCCCTCCACTTT.

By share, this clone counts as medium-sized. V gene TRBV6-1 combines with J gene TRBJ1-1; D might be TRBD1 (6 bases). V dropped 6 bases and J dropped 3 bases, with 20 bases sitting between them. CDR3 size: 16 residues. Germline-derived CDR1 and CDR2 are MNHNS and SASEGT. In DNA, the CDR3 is TGTGCCAGCAGCCACCATCCCCAGGGGACGGACACTGAAGCTTTCTTT. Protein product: CASSHHPQGTDTEAFF.

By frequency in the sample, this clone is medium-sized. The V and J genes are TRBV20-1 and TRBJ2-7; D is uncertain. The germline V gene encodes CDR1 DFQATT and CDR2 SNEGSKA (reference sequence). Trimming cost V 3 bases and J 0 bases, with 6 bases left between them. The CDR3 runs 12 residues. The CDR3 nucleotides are TGCAGTGCTAGGGGTGTCTCCTACGAGCAGTACTTC. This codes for CSARGVSYEQYF.

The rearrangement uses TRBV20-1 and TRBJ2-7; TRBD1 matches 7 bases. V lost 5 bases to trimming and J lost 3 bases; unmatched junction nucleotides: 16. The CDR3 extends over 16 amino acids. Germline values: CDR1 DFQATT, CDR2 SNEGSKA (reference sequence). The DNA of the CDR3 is TGCAGTGCTGGGAGACAGGGAATGGGGCTGGGCTACGAGCAGTACTTC. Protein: CSAGRQGMGLGYEQYF.

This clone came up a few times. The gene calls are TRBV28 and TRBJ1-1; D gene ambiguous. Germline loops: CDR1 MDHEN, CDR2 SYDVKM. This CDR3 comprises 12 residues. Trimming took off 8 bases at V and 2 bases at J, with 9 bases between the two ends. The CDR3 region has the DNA TGTGCCAGCGTGTTGGGTAACACTGAAGCTTTCTTT. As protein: CASVLGNTEAFF.

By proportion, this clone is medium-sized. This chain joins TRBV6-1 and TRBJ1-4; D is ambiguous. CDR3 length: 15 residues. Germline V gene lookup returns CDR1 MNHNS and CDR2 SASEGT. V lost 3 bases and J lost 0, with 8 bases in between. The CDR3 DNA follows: TGTGCCAGCAGTGACCGGGTTTCAACTAATGAAAAACTGTTTTTT. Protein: CASSDRVSTNEKLFF.

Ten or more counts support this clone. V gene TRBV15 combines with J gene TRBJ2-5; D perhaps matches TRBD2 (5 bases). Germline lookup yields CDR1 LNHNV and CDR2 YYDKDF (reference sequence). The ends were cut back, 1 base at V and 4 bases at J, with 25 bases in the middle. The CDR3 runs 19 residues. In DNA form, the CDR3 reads TGTGCCACCAGCAGAGGCGGAGGTTCGGGTCCAACGGTTGTAGAGACCCAGTACTTC. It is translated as CATSRGGGSGPTVVETQYF.

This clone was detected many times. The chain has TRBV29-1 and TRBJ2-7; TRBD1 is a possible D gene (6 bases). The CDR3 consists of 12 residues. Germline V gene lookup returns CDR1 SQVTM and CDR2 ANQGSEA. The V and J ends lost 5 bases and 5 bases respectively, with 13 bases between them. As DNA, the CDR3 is TGCAGCGTTTCCCGGGACACCGACGAGCAGTACTTC. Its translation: CSVSRDTDEQYF.

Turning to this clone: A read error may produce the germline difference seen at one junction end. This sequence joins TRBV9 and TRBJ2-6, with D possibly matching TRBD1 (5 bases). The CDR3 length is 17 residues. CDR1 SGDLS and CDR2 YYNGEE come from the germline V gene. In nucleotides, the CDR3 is TGTGCCAGCAGCGTAGACAGAACTGGTCCTGGGGCCAACGTCCTGACCTTC. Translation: CASSVDRTGPGANVLTF.

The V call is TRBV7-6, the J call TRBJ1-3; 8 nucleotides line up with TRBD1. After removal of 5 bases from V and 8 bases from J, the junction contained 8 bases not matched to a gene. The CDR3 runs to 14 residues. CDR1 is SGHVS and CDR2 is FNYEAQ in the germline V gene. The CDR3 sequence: CASSTGQGWDTIYF. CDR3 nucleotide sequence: TGTGCCAGCAGCACAGGACAGGGCTGGGACACCATATATTTT.

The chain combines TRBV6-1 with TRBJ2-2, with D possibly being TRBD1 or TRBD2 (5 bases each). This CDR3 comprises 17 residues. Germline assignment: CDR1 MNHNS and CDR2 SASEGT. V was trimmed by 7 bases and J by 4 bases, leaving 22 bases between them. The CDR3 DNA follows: TGTGCCAGCAAGATGTACCGGGACCTCTTGAGCACCGGGGAGCTGTTTTTT. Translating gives CASKMYRDLLSTGELFF.

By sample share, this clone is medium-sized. The DNA for the CDR3 is TGCGCCAGCAGCTCCTCGAGAGGGGATGCTTTCTTT. This encodes CASSSSRGDAFF. This sequence joins TRBV5-1 and TRBJ1-1; D perhaps matches TRBD1 (5 bases). The CDR3 has 12 amino acids. Germline V gives CDR1 SGHRS, CDR2 YFSETQ. With 3 bases removed from V and 11 bases from J, the gap between germline ends came to 14 bases.

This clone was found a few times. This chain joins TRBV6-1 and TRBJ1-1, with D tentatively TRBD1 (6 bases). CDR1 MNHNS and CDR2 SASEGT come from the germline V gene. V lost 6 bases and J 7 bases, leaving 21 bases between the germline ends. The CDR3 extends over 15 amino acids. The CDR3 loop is CASSPWGGGQGEAFF. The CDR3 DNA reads TGTGCCAGCAGCCCCTGGGGGGGGGGGCAGGGTGAAGCTTTCTTT.

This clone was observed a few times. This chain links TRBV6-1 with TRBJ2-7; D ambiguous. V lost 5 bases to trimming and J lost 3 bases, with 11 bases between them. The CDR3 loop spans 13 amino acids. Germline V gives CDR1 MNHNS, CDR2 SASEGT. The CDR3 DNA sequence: TGTGCCAGCAGTCATACAGTCTTCTACGAGCAGTACTTC. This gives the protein CASSHTVFYEQYF.

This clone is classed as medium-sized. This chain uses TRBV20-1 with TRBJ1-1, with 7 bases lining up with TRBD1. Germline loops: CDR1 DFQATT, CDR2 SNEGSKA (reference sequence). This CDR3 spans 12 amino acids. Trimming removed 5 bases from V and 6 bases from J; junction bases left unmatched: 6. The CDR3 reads CSAWDRGSEAFF. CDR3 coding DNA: TGCAGTGCTTGGGACAGAGGATCTGAAGCTTTCTTT.